A selection of T cell receptor beta chains follows, all from one sample in a study of control samples from healthy donors and cancer patients. The data were produced by immunoSEQ multiplex PCR, yet TCRdb's version contains in-frame clones alone and is incomplete. There are around 75,000 clones in the sample; about 92% occur only once, and approximately 6% lies in the top ten. The specimen was blood. These TCRs come from a woman aged 55-75 years in good health. The CDR3 runs from the conserved cysteine through the conserved F or W. Each record gives: J gene, V gene, clone size, D gene, CDR3 protein, CDR3 DNA. A D gene is named only where the DNA matches it firmly. A clone size is listed for some rows: how often the clone was seen (once, few, many), or a class if it is expanded.

J gene: TRBJ2-7
V gene: TRBV6-5
clone size: NA
D gene: NA
CDR3 protein: CASRSQGLVVYEQYF
CDR3 DNA: TGTGCCAGCAGGTCCCAGGGACTTGTTGTCTACGAGCAGTACTTC

J gene: TRBJ1-2
V gene: TRBV9
clone size: NA
D gene: TRBD1
CDR3 protein: CASSAQGGNYGYTF
CDR3 DNA: TGTGCCAGCAGCGCACAGGGGGGCAACTATGGCTACACCTTC

J gene: TRBJ1-5
V gene: TRBV4-1
clone size: NA
D gene: NA
CDR3 protein: CASSVAGQPQHF
CDR3 DNA: TGCGCCAGCAGCGTTGCCGGTCAGCCCCAGCATTTT

J gene: TRBJ1-3
V gene: TRBV28
clone size: NA
D gene: NA
CDR3 protein: CASSSAKFGNTIYF
CDR3 DNA: TGTGCCAGCAGTTCCGCCAAATTCGGAAACACCATATATTTT

J gene: TRBJ1-3
V gene: TRBV6-5
clone size: NA
D gene: TRBD1
CDR3 protein: CASSYGGTGSGNTIYF
CDR3 DNA: TGTGCCAGCAGTTACGGGGGGACAGGCTCTGGAAACACCATATATTTT

J gene: TRBJ2-3
V gene: TRBV5-6
clone size: NA
D gene: NA
CDR3 protein: CASTPSGSTDTQYF
CDR3 DNA: TGTGCCAGCACCCCCAGCGGGAGCACAGATACGCAGTATTTT

J gene: TRBJ1-3
V gene: TRBV4-1
clone size: once
D gene: NA
CDR3 protein: CASSQAPRGSGNTIYF
CDR3 DNA: TGCGCCAGCAGCCAAGCCCCCAGGGGTTCTGGAAACACCATATATTTT

J gene: TRBJ1-4
V gene: TRBV5-1
clone size: NA
D gene: NA
CDR3 protein: CASSLGTTTNEKLFF
CDR3 DNA: TGCGCCAGCAGCTTGGGGACAACAACTAATGAAAAACTGTTTTTT

J gene: TRBJ1-2
V gene: TRBV7-9
clone size: once
D gene: TRBD1
CDR3 protein: CASSPRTGGSSKGYTF
CDR3 DNA: TGTGCCAGCAGCCCTAGGACAGGGGGGTCTAGTAAAGGCTACACCTTC

J gene: TRBJ1-2
V gene: TRBV27
clone size: NA
D gene: NA
CDR3 protein: CASSLYGDGNGYTF
CDR3 DNA: TGTGCCAGCAGTTTATACGGGGACGGGAATGGCTACACCTTC

J gene: TRBJ1-2
V gene: TRBV18
clone size: NA
D gene: TRBD1
CDR3 protein: CASSPDRQGGYTF
CDR3 DNA: TGTGCCAGCTCACCAGATAGACAGGGTGGCTACACCTTC

J gene: TRBJ2-1
V gene: TRBV2
clone size: NA
D gene: NA
CDR3 protein: CASRAGGWNEQFF
CDR3 DNA: TGTGCCAGCAGGGCCGGAGGGTGGAATGAGCAGTTCTTC

J gene: TRBJ2-3
V gene: TRBV10-2
clone size: NA
D gene: TRBD1
CDR3 protein: CASSTTGGTQYF
CDR3 DNA: TGCGCCAGCAGTACTACAGGGGGTACGCAGTATTTT

J gene: TRBJ2-3
V gene: TRBV28
clone size: NA
D gene: TRBD1
CDR3 protein: CASSSGQFTDTQYF
CDR3 DNA: TGTGCCAGCAGTTCGGGACAGTTCACAGATACGCAGTATTTT

J gene: TRBJ1-2
V gene: TRBV5-8
clone size: NA
D gene: NA
CDR3 protein: CASTSTGQANYGYTF
CDR3 DNA: TGTGCCAGCACCTCAACAGGACAAGCTAACTATGGCTACACCTTC

J gene: TRBJ1-5
V gene: TRBV6-4
clone size: NA
D gene: NA
CDR3 protein: CASSASSNQPQHF
CDR3 DNA: TGTGCCAGCAGTGCCAGCAGCAATCAGCCCCAGCATTTT

J gene: TRBJ1-1
V gene: TRBV6-5
clone size: NA
D gene: NA
CDR3 protein: CASTAPKNYEAFF
CDR3 DNA: TGTGCCAGCACCGCCCCGAAGAATTATGAAGCTTTCTTT

J gene: TRBJ2-2
V gene: TRBV11-2
clone size: NA
D gene: TRBD1
CDR3 protein: CASSSGTAGELFF
CDR3 DNA: TGTGCCAGCAGCTCCGGGACAGCCGGGGAGCTGTTTTTT

J gene: TRBJ1-1
V gene: TRBV28
clone size: NA
D gene: TRBD1
CDR3 protein: CASSPTGLNTEAFF
CDR3 DNA: TGTGCCAGCAGTCCGACAGGGTTGAACACTGAAGCTTTCTTT

J gene: TRBJ1-6
V gene: TRBV5-1
clone size: NA
D gene: NA
CDR3 protein: CASSPGVDNSPLHF
CDR3 DNA: TGCGCCAGCAGCCCCGGGGTAGATAATTCACCCCTCCACTTT

J gene: TRBJ1-2
V gene: TRBV6-2/TRBV6-3
clone size: NA
D gene: NA
CDR3 protein: CASRSGGGGYTF
CDR3 DNA: TGTGCCAGCCGTTCGGGGGGCGGAGGCTACACCTTC

J gene: TRBJ1-1
V gene: TRBV4-1
clone size: NA
D gene: NA
CDR3 protein: CASTTGGDTAFF
CDR3 DNA: TGCGCCAGCACCACGGGAGGGGATACAGCTTTCTTT

J gene: TRBJ2-7
V gene: TRBV6-1
clone size: NA
D gene: TRBD1
CDR3 protein: CASSDPRRTIGTGPYEQYF
CDR3 DNA: TGTGCCAGCAGTGACCCCCGTCGTACGATCGGGACAGGACCCTACGAGCAGTACTTC

J gene: TRBJ2-2
V gene: TRBV5-1
clone size: NA
D gene: TRBD1
CDR3 protein: CASSLRGQGNTGELFF
CDR3 DNA: TGCGCCAGCAGCTTGCGTGGACAGGGGAACACCGGGGAGCTGTTTTTT

J gene: TRBJ1-2
V gene: TRBV28
clone size: NA
D gene: NA
CDR3 protein: CASSRYGVSNGYTF
CDR3 DNA: TGTGCCAGCAGTCGGTATGGGGTCTCAAATGGCTACACCTTC

J gene: TRBJ2-1
V gene: TRBV4-1
clone size: NA
D gene: NA
CDR3 protein: CASSPAGERGGSYNEQFF
CDR3 DNA: TGCGCCAGCAGCCCCGCGGGGGAGAGGGGGGGGTCCTACAATGAGCAGTTCTTC

J gene: TRBJ1-1
V gene: TRBV5-6
clone size: NA
D gene: NA
CDR3 protein: CASTDLTETEAFF
CDR3 DNA: TGTGCCAGCACCGACCTCACAGAAACTGAAGCTTTCTTT

J gene: TRBJ1-5
V gene: TRBV7-9
clone size: NA
D gene: NA
CDR3 protein: CASSLGSQPQHF
CDR3 DNA: TGTGCCAGCAGCTTAGGGAGTCAGCCCCAGCATTTT

J gene: TRBJ2-1
V gene: TRBV5-1
clone size: once
D gene: NA
CDR3 protein: CASSFPQGNEQFF
CDR3 DNA: TGCGCCAGCAGCTTTCCACAGGGTAATGAGCAGTTCTTC

J gene: TRBJ1-2
V gene: TRBV6-5
clone size: NA
D gene: NA
CDR3 protein: CASSSLRASLVGYTF
CDR3 DNA: TGTGCCAGCAGTTCACTGAGGGCCAGCTTAGTTGGCTACACCTTC

J gene: TRBJ2-1
V gene: TRBV18
clone size: once
D gene: TRBD2
CDR3 protein: CASSPYQAGGPIEQFF
CDR3 DNA: TGTGCCAGCTCACCATATCAAGCGGGAGGGCCCATTGAGCAGTTCTTC

J gene: TRBJ1-5
V gene: TRBV6-5
clone size: NA
D gene: NA
CDR3 protein: CASSLNNQPQHF
CDR3 DNA: TGTGCCAGCAGCCTAAATAATCAGCCCCAGCATTTT

J gene: TRBJ1-2
V gene: TRBV28
clone size: NA
D gene: NA
CDR3 protein: CASSLNYGYTF
CDR3 DNA: TGTGCCAGCAGTCTCAACTATGGCTACACCTTC

J gene: TRBJ2-1
V gene: TRBV2
clone size: NA
D gene: TRBD2
CDR3 protein: CASSQALAGGTYNEQFF
CDR3 DNA: TGTGCCAGCAGTCAAGCCTTAGCGGGAGGCACCTACAATGAGCAGTTCTTC

J gene: TRBJ1-1
V gene: TRBV23-1
clone size: NA
D gene: NA
CDR3 protein: CASSPPGRVEAFF
CDR3 DNA: TGCGCCAGCAGTCCCCCGGGGCGGGTTGAAGCTTTCTTT

J gene: TRBJ2-1
V gene: TRBV27
clone size: NA
D gene: TRBD2
CDR3 protein: CASIPTSASSYNEQFF
CDR3 DNA: TGTGCCAGCATTCCGACTAGCGCGAGCTCCTACAATGAGCAGTTCTTC

J gene: TRBJ2-5
V gene: TRBV10-3
clone size: NA
D gene: TRBD2
CDR3 protein: CAISEKSGRVETQYF
CDR3 DNA: TGTGCCATCAGTGAGAAAAGCGGGAGAGTGGAGACCCAGTACTTC

J gene: TRBJ1-2
V gene: TRBV7-2
clone size: NA
D gene: TRBD1
CDR3 protein: CASSLTTGVGYTF
CDR3 DNA: TGTGCCAGCAGCTTAACGACAGGGGTTGGCTACACCTTC

J gene: TRBJ2-2
V gene: TRBV11-2
clone size: NA
D gene: TRBD2
CDR3 protein: CASSLIRLADTGELFF
CDR3 DNA: TGTGCCAGCAGCTTAATTCGGCTAGCGGACACCGGGGAGCTGTTTTTT

J gene: TRBJ1-1
V gene: TRBV6-2/TRBV6-3
clone size: once
D gene: NA
CDR3 protein: CASSPPGARAKTEAFF
CDR3 DNA: TGTGCCAGCAGCCCCCCCGGAGCCAGGGCGAAAACTGAAGCTTTCTTT

J gene: TRBJ2-5
V gene: TRBV7-9
clone size: NA
D gene: NA
CDR3 protein: CASSFHSLQETQYF
CDR3 DNA: TGTGCCAGCAGCTTCCATTCGCTACAAGAGACCCAGTACTTC

J gene: TRBJ2-7
V gene: TRBV5-1
clone size: NA
D gene: NA
CDR3 protein: CASSLSGREYEQYF
CDR3 DNA: TGCGCCAGCAGCTTGAGTGGTCGGGAATACGAGCAGTACTTC

J gene: TRBJ2-3
V gene: TRBV3-1/TRBV3-2
clone size: NA
D gene: NA
CDR3 protein: CASSLGTADTQYF
CDR3 DNA: TGTGCCAGCAGCCTGGGCACGGCCGATACGCAGTATTTT

J gene: TRBJ1-1
V gene: TRBV5-8
clone size: NA
D gene: TRBD1
CDR3 protein: CASSWLQGMNTEAFF
CDR3 DNA: TGTGCCAGCAGCTGGCTACAGGGGATGAACACTGAAGCTTTCTTT

J gene: TRBJ1-5
V gene: TRBV28
clone size: NA
D gene: NA
CDR3 protein: CASLRGGPNQPQHF
CDR3 DNA: TGTGCCAGCCTTCGGGGGGGACCGAATCAGCCCCAGCATTTT

J gene: TRBJ2-3
V gene: TRBV4-2
clone size: NA
D gene: TRBD1
CDR3 protein: CASSPTGTGGTDTQYF
CDR3 DNA: TGTGCCAGCAGCCCGACCGGGACAGGGGGCACAGATACGCAGTATTTT

J gene: TRBJ1-2
V gene: TRBV5-8
clone size: NA
D gene: NA
CDR3 protein: CASTMPRWGRYTF
CDR3 DNA: TGTGCCAGCACAATGCCTCGGTGGGGGCGCTACACCTTC

J gene: TRBJ1-5
V gene: TRBV2
clone size: NA
D gene: TRBD1
CDR3 protein: CASSARQGSQPQHF
CDR3 DNA: TGTGCCAGCAGTGCCCGACAGGGAAGTCAGCCCCAGCATTTT

J gene: TRBJ2-3
V gene: TRBV19
clone size: NA
D gene: NA
CDR3 protein: CASSSSPGTDTQYF
CDR3 DNA: TGTGCCAGTAGTAGTAGTCCTGGCACAGATACGCAGTATTTT

J gene: TRBJ1-5
V gene: TRBV21-1
clone size: NA
D gene: NA
CDR3 protein: CASSKGGVGNQPQHF
CDR3 DNA: TGTGCCAGCAGCAAGGGAGGGGTAGGCAATCAGCCCCAGCATTTT

J gene: TRBJ1-4
V gene: TRBV28
clone size: NA
D gene: NA
CDR3 protein: CASSPGVGLNEKLFF
CDR3 DNA: TGTGCCAGCAGTCCCGGGGTTGGACTTAATGAAAAACTGTTTTTT